This TCR beta chain was found in a study of blood T cell repertoires in COVID-19. Assay: immunoSEQ multiplex PCR; the TCRdb copy retains only in-frame clones and omits some. The sample lists 250,000 to 350,000 clones, roughly 84% occurring once. The CDR3 sequence is 16 residues long. V dropped 3 bases and J dropped 0; count of bases not matched to a gene: 8. CDR1 is KGHSH, CDR2 LQKENI, per germline. The chain couples TRBV18 to TRBJ2-7; 7 bases line up with TRBD2. The clonotype was recovered from a human donor with COVID-19, enrolled during active disease. The donor label of this sample is uncertain. The specimen sequenced was peripheral blood. In DNA form, the CDR3 reads TGTGCCAGCTCACCTTCTCAAAGCGGGACCTCCTACGAGCAGTACTTC. It is translated as CASSPSQSGTSYEQYF.